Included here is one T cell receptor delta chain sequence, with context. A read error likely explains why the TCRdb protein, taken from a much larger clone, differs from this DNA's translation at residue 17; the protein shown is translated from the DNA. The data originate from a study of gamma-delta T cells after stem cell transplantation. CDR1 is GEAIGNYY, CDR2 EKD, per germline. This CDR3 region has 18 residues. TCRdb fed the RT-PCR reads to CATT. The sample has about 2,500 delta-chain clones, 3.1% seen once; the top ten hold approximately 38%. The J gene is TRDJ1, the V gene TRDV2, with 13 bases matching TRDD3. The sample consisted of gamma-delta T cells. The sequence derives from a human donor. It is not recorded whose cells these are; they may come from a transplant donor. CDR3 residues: CACDILTGGYGRTDKLTF. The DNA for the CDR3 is TGTGCCTGTGACATTCTCACTGGGGGATACGGTCGGACCGATAAACTCACCTTT.